The clone carrying this T cell receptor (beta chain) came up once. These data come from a study of OX40 agonist ivuxolimab in advanced cancers. About the study: The study enrolled dose-escalation patients with hepatocellular carcinoma, melanoma, renal cell or head and neck cancer.

Produced via immunoSEQ multiplex PCR; TCRdb's table is partial and in-frame only. The table shows 42,000 or so clones, with around 84% occurring only once. Germline lookup yields CDR1 SNHLY and CDR2 FYNNEI. The CDR3 totals 14 residues. Trimming took off 0 bases at V and 7 bases at J, with 10 bases between the two ends. The rearrangement links TRBV2 to TRBJ1-5; D might be TRBD1 (5 bases). The TCR originated in an adult with an advanced solid tumor such as melanoma, head and neck, liver or kidney cancer. Here the sequenced sample was CD4+ or CD8+ T cells sorted from blood, taken in a trial of the OX40 agonist ivuxolimab. In nucleotides, the CDR3 is TGTGCCAGCAGTGAAGCGCTTCAGGGACAGCCCCAGCATTTT. This codes for CASSEALQGQPQHF. Full variable domain (rest looked up from reference TRBV2 and TRBJ1-5): EPEVTQTPSHQVTQMGQEVILRCVPISNHLYFYWYRQILGQKVEFLVSFYNNEISEKSEIFDDQFSVERPDGSNFTLKIRSTKLEDSAMYFCASSEALQGQPQHFGDGTRLSIL.